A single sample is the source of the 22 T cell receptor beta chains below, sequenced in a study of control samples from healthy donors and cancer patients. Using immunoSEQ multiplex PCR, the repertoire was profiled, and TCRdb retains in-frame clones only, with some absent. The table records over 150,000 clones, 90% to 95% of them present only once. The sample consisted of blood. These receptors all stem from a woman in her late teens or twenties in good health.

The CDR3 nucleotides are TGTGCCAGCAGCTTACTGGGGCAAGAGACCCAGTACTTC. Its protein is CASSLLGQETQYF. This chain joins TRBV7-2 and TRBJ2-5; D is unclear. Germline V CDR1 and CDR2: SGHTA, FQGNSA. This CDR3 comprises 13 residues. Trimming stripped 2 bases from V and 2 bases from J, with 6 bases between.

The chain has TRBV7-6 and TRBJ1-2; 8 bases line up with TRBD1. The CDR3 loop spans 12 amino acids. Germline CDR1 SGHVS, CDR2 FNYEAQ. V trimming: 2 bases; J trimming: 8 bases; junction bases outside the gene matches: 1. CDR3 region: CASSLSGGGYTF. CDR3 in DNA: TGTGCCAGCAGCTTATCAGGGGGCGGCTACACCTTC.

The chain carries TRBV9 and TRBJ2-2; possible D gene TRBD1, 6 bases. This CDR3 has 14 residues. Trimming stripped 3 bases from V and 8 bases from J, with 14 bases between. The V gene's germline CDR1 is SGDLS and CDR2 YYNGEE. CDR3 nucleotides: TGTGCCAGCAGCGCCCACAGGGTTCTGGGGGAGCTGTTTTTT. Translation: CASSAHRVLGELFF.

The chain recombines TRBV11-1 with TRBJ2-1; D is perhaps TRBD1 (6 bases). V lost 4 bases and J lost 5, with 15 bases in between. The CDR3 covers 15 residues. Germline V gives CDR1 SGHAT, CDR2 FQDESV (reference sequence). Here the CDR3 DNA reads TGTGCCAGCAGCTCAGACGGCAGGGGAAACAATGAGCAGTTCTTC. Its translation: CASSSDGRGNNEQFF.

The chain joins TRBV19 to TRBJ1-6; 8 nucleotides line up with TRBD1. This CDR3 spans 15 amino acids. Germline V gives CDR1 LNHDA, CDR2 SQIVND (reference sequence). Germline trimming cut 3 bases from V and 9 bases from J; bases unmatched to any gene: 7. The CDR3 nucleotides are TGTGCCAGTAGTATCTTAGGACAGGGTAGTTCACCCCTCCACTTT. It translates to CASSILGQGSSPLHF.

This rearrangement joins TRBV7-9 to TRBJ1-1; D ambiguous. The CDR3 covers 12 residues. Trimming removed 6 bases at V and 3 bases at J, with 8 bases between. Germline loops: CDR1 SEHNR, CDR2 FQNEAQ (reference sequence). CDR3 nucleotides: TGTGCCAGCAGTTGGGAATACACTGAAGCTTTCTTT. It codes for CASSWEYTEAFF.

CDR3 amino acids: CASSLGVPSLSYEQYF. The CDR3 region has the DNA TGTGCCAGCAGCTTAGGGGTGCCTAGCTTATCCTACGAGCAGTACTTC. The chain has TRBV11-2 and TRBJ2-7, with D possibly matching TRBD2 (5 bases). Germline loops: CDR1 SGHAT, CDR2 FQNNGV. There are 16 residues in the CDR3. The germline V and J ends were trimmed by 1 base and 1 base, with 14 bases remaining between them.

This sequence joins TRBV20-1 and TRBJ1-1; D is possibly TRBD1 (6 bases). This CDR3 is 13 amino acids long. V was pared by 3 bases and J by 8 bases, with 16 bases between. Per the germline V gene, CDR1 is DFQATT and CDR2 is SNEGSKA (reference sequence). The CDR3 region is CSASSGTPWEAFF. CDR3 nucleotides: TGCAGTGCTAGTTCCGGGACACCGTGGGAAGCTTTCTTT.

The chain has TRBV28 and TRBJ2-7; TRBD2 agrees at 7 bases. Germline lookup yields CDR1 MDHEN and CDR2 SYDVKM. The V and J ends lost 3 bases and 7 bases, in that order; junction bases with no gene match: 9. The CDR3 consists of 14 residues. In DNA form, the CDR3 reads TGTGCCAGCAGTTTTGGTGGGAGGGAGGAGGAGCAGTACTTC. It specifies CASSFGGREEEQYF.

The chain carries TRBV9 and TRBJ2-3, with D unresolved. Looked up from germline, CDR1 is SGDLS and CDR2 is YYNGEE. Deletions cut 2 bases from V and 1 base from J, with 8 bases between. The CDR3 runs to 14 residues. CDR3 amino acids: CASSVGLGTDTQYF. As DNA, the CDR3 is TGTGCCAGCAGCGTTGGATTGGGCACAGATACGCAGTATTTT.

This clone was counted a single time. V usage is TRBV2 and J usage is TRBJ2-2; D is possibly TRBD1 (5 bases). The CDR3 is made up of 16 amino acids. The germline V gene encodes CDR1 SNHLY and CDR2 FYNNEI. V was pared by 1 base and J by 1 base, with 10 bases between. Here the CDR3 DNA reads TGTGCCAGCAGTGAAGAGGGGCGGCGGAACACCGGGGAGCTGTTTTTT. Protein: CASSEEGRRNTGELFF.

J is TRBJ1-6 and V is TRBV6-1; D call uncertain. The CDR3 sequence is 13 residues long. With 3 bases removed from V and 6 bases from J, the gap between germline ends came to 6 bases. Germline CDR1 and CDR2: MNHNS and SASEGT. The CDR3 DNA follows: TGTGCCAGCAGTGACAGGACTAATTCACCCCTCCACTTT. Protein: CASSDRTNSPLHF.

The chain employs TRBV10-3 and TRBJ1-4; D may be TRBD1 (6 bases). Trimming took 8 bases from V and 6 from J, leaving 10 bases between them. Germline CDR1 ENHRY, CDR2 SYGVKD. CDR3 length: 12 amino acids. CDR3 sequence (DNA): TGTGCCATCGGATCAGGGGATGAAAAACTGTTTTTT. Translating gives CAIGSGDEKLFF.

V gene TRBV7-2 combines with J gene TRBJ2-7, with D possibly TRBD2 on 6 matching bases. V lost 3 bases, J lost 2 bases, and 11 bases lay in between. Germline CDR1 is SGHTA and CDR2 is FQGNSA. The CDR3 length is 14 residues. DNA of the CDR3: TGTGCCAGCAGCTTCCGGGACTCCACCTACGAGCAGTACTTC. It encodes CASSFRDSTYEQYF.

The CDR3 is CASRPLISNQPQHF. CDR3 nucleotides: TGTGCCAGCAGACCCTTAATCAGCAATCAGCCCCAGCATTTT. V gene TRBV6-5 combines with J gene TRBJ1-5, with D unclear. Per the germline V gene, CDR1 is MNHEY and CDR2 is SVGAGI. This CDR3 has 14 amino acids. Trimming removed 6 bases from V and 1 base from J, with 10 bases in between.

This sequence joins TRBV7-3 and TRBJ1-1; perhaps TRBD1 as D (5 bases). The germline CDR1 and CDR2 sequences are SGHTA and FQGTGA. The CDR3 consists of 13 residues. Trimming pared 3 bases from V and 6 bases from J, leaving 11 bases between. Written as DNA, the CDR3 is TGTGCCAGCAGCTTCCAGGGTTCGGCTGAAGCTTTCTTT. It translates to CASSFQGSAEAFF.

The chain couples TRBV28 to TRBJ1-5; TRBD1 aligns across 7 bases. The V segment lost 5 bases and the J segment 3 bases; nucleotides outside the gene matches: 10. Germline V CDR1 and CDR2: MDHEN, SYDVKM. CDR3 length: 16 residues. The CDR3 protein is CASSPLGQALNQPQHF. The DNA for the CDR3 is TGTGCCAGCAGTCCCTTAGGACAGGCGCTCAATCAGCCCCAGCATTTT.

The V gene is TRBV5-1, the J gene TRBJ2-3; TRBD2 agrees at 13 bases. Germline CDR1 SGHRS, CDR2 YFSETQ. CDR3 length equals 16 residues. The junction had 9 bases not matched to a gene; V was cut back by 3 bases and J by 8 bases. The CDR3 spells CASSSPIGLAGVTQYF. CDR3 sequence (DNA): TGCGCCAGCAGCTCACCGATCGGACTAGCGGGAGTTACGCAGTATTTT.

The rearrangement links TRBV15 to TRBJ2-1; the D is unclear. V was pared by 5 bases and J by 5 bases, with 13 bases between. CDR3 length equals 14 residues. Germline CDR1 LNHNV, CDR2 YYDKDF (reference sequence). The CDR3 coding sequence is TGTGCCACCAGCGGACCCGACCCGCACAATGAGCAGTTCTTC. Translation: CATSGPDPHNEQFF.

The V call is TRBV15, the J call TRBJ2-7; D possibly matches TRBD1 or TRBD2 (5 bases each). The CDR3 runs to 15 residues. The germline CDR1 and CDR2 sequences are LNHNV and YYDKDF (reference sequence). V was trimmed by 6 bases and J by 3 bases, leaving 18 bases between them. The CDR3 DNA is TGTGCCACCAGGTGCCGGGACGTGCACGGCTACGAGCAGTACTTC. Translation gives CATRCRDVHGYEQYF.

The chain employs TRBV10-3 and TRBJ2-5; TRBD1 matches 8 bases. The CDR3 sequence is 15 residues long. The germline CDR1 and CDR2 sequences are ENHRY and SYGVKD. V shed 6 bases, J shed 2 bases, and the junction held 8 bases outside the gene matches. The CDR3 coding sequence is TGTGCCATCAGCCAGACAGGGGATCATCAAGAGACCCAGTACTTC. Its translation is CAISQTGDHQETQYF.

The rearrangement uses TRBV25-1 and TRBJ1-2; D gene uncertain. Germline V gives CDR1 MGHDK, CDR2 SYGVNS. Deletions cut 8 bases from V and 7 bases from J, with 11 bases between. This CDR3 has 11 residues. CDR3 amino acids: CASEWTSGYTF. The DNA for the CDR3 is TGTGCCAGCGAGTGGACCAGTGGCTACACCTTC.